This T cell receptor (beta chain) was sequenced during a study of memory CD4+ T cells and cytomegalovirus serostatus. A note on this clone: Its antigen is undetermined.

The sort gate was single viable CD3+CD4+CD8-CD45RO+ cells for memory CD4+ T cells. General study results and limits: Each of 60 to 80 CMV-associated TCRbeta sequences occurred in one to five individuals.

The germline V and J ends were trimmed by 6 bases and 3 bases, with 12 bases remaining between them. Germline CDR1 MNHEY, CDR2 SVGAGI. The CDR3 length is 13 residues. Using immunoSEQ multiplex PCR, the repertoire was profiled, and TCRdb retains in-frame clones only, with some absent. In the table there are 56,000 or so clones, around 76% of which are singletons. This TCR was recovered from an adult in good health and CMV-seronegative. The chain uses TRBV6-5 and TRBJ2-7; possibly TRBD2 for D (5 bases). The sequenced sample consisted of memory CD4+ T cells from blood. Here the CDR3 reads CASSPTNGYEQYF. The CDR3 DNA reads TGTGCCAGCAGCCCGACTAACGGCTACGAGCAGTACTTC.